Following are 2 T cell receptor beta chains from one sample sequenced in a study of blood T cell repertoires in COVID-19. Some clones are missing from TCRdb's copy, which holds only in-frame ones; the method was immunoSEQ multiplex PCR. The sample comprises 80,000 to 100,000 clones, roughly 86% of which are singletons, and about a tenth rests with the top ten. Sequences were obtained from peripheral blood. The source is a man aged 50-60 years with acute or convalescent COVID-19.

DNA of the CDR3: TGTGCCACCAGCAGAGCCGGGCTCCAGGGGGGGCAGTACTTC. Translated, it gives CATSRAGLQGGQYF. The chain carries TRBV15 and TRBJ2-7, with a tentative D call TRBD1 (7 bases). The CDR3 has 14 amino acids. With 1 base removed from V and 9 bases from J, the gap between germline ends came to 16 bases. The germline gives CDR1 LNHNV, CDR2 YYDKDF (reference sequence).

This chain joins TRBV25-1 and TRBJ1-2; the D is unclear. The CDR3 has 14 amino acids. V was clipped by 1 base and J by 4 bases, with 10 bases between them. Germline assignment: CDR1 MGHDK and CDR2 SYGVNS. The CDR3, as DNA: TGTGCCAGCAGTGAATCTCAGGTACCCTATGGCTACACCTTC. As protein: CASSESQVPYGYTF.